Included here is one T cell receptor beta chain sequence, with context. Its antigen is not yet known. No base qualities exist here, and no much larger clone lies one base off it. The trial excluded patients who had a history of autoimmune disease or who were on systemic immunosuppression. Peripheral blood for TCR sequencing was collected from all dose cohorts at baseline, on cycle 4 day 1, and on cycle 7 day 1. Samples were obtained from an open-label, multicenter, first-in-human phase I dose-escalation trial of ivuxolimab. Adults with locally advanced or metastatic melanoma, renal cell, hepatocellular, or head and neck squamous cell carcinoma were enrolled in the trial. Before TCR sequencing, CD4+ and CD8+ T cells were separately sorted from peripheral blood. V lost 6 bases and J lost 2 bases, and the count of bases not matched to a germline gene is 2. The germline V gene (reference sequence) sets CDR1 to GTSNPN and CDR2 to SVGIG. From the cysteine up to the phenylalanine, the CDR3 has a length of 13 residues. This entry keeps only the CDR3 DNA: 39 bases, framed from base 1.

The data stem from a study of OX40 agonist ivuxolimab in advanced cancers. Looking at the study overall: The costimulatory receptor OX40 (CD134) was targeted by ivuxolimab, a fully human IgG2 agonistic monoclonal antibody. Intravenous ivuxolimab was administered to patients every 2 weeks at six dose levels: 0.01, 0.1, 0.3, 1.5, 3 and 10 mg/kg. Of the approximately 50 dose-escalation patients, hepatocellular carcinoma was present in around 19, melanoma in roughly 15, renal cell carcinoma in 9 and head and neck cancer in 9. The dose-escalation cohort was roughly 80% male with a mean age of approximately 60 years, ranging from roughly 23 to 90. Patients were allowed to have had prior anti-PD-1, anti-PD-L1 or anti-CTLA-4 therapy, and around 40% of the dose-escalation patients had previously received checkpoint inhibitors. Three dose-escalation patients achieved partial responses, one with hepatocellular carcinoma and two with cutaneous melanoma. Peripheral TCRbeta sequencing was intended to test whether TCR sequence diversity was altered and clonal T-cell expansion was caused by ivuxolimab. The paper reports the monotherapy dose-escalation portion (N of about 50 patients) of the phase I ivuxolimab trial. What the work shows at the level of the full study, not this receptor alone: In the 0.1-3.0 mg/kg groups, partial responders were among the patients with the lowest normalized peripheral clonal expansion, particularly in CD8+ T cells. Low levels of normalized T-cell clonal expansion were also shown by some nonresponding patients. On average, CD8+ T cells showed more expanded clones than CD4+ T cells after ivuxolimab. At doses of 0.1 to 3.0 mg/kg, clonal expansion of both CD4+ and CD8+ blood T cells was observed from baseline to week 6. Antigen specificity was not determined for the clonally expanded peripheral T cells.

Genomic DNA was isolated from the sorted cells so that the TCRbeta CDR3 region could be sequenced. The immunoSEQ Assay was used for sequencing of TCRbeta CDR3 regions. TCRdb re-hosts the immuneACCESS table, in-frame sequences only. Its copies lack some clones; in the studies checked, an unresolved V gene accounts for under half of them, and the cause for the rest is not known. A total of 95,000 to 150,000 clones appear in this sample, over 75% of them only once. The ten largest clones take up under 0.7% of the sample. The material sequenced was CD4+ or CD8+ T cells sorted from blood, taken in a trial of the OX40 agonist ivuxolimab. The chain is assembled from TRBV30 and TRBJ1-4; TRBD1 lines up with 8 middle nucleotides. This TCR came from an adult with an advanced solid tumor such as melanoma, head and neck, liver or kidney cancer. CDR3 protein: CACNRGTNEKLFF. The DNA reads TGTGCCTGCAACAGGGGGACTAATGAAAAACTGTTTTTT.